Below, 13 T cell receptor beta chains from the same sample are listed, as sequenced in a study of STAT5B mutations in CD4+ large granular lymphocyte leukemia (dated by TCRdb to 2022 to 2024). Library method: the immunoSEQ multiplex PCR assay. Drawn from immuneACCESS, this table holds only the in-frame rearrangements with V and J called that TCRdb kept. Clones are partly lost; checked studies trace under half to an unresolved V gene and leave the rest unexplained. The sample table lists roughly 29,000 clones, about 69% of them with a count of one. Clones ranked in the top ten supply roughly 3.2% of the sample. Source material: CD4+ T cells from blood buffy coats. The receptors derive from a human donor in good health.

CDR3 amino acids: CASRGLAGTTDTQYF. For the CDR3, the DNA is TGTGCCAGCAGGGGCCTAGCGGGAACGACAGATACGCAGTATTTT. The J gene is TRBJ2-3, the V gene TRBV6-1; 9 positions agree with TRBD2. CDR1 is MNHNS and CDR2 is SASEGT in the germline V gene. There are 15 residues in the CDR3. V lost 6 bases, J lost 3 bases, and 7 bases stayed unmatched.

This chain links TRBV5-8 with TRBJ2-7; TRBD2 aligns across 8 bases. The V segment lost 1 base and the J segment 5 bases; nucleotides outside the gene matches: 11. The CDR3 runs to 16 residues. Germline CDR1 and CDR2: SGHTS and YDEGEE. CDR3 DNA sequence: TGTGCCAGCAGCTTGCTCCCGGGAGGGCCTAGGGACGAGCAGTACTTC. Its translation is CASSLLPGGPRDEQYF.

The chain couples TRBV2 to TRBJ2-1; D uncertain. CDR3 length: 15 amino acids. The germline gives CDR1 SNHLY, CDR2 FYNNEI. Trimming left V 3 bases short and J 0 bases short, with 9 bases between. The CDR3 region has the DNA TGTGCCAGCAGTGAGGTCCCTGGCTCCTACAATGAGCAGTTCTTC. Protein: CASSEVPGSYNEQFF.

The CDR3 region is CASSQDVNWGGASGYTF. The CDR3 DNA is TGCGCCAGCAGCCAAGATGTGAATTGGGGGGGCGCGAGTGGCTACACCTTC. V usage is TRBV4-1 and J usage is TRBJ1-2; TRBD1 might be the D (6 bases). Germline assignment: CDR1 MGHRA and CDR2 YSYEKL. V was pared by 0 bases and J by 7 bases, with 21 bases between. This CDR3 spans 17 amino acids.

The chain carries TRBV6-5 and TRBJ1-5; TRBD1 matches at 9 bases. V lost 6 bases, J lost 3 bases, and 3 bases stayed unmatched. Germline values: CDR1 MNHEY, CDR2 SVGAGI. This CDR3 has 14 residues. The CDR3 DNA reads TGTGCCAGCAGGGGACAGGGTAACAATCAGCCCCAGCATTTT. This encodes CASRGQGNNQPQHF.

The chain uses TRBV19 and TRBJ2-6; D might be TRBD1 (6 bases). Germline V gene lookup returns CDR1 LNHDA and CDR2 SQIVND (reference sequence). This CDR3 comprises 17 residues. V lost 4 bases and J 0 bases, leaving 13 bases between the germline ends. The CDR3, as DNA: TGTGCCAGTAGTACTGGACAGCCCAGCTCTGGGGCCAACGTCCTGACTTTC. Translating gives CASSTGQPSSGANVLTF.

V usage is TRBV7-9 and J usage is TRBJ2-3, with D possibly matching TRBD1 (6 bases). V was shortened by 10 bases and J by 6 bases, with 11 bases between the two germline ends. Germline loops: CDR1 SEHNR, CDR2 FQNEAQ (reference sequence). The CDR3 spans 11 residues. For the CDR3, the DNA is TGTGCCATCGAAGGGGGTGATACGCAGTATTTT. It yields the protein CAIEGGDTQYF. The whole variable domain, remainder taken from reference TRBV7-9 and TRBJ2-3, is DTGVSQNPRHKITKRGQNVTFRCDPISEHNRLYWYRQTLGQGPEFLTYFQNEAQLEKSRLLSDRFSAERPKGSFSTLEIQRTEQGDSAMYLCAIEGGDTQYFGPGTRLTVL.

This rearrangement joins TRBV11-2 to TRBJ1-2; D is possibly TRBD1 (6 bases). Deletions cut 5 bases from V and 6 bases from J, with 19 bases between. This CDR3 has 15 amino acids. Germline V gives CDR1 SGHAT, CDR2 FQNNGV. The CDR3 DNA reads as TGTGCCAGCAGCACACGATCGACAGGAGGAGATGGCTACACCTTC. It codes for CASSTRSTGGDGYTF.

Remarks on this clone: The sample has other DNA sequences that encode this CDR3 too. The genes are TRBV5-1 and TRBJ2-7; D not certain. CDR3 size: 14 residues. The germline gives CDR1 SGHRS, CDR2 YFSETQ. V was shortened by 0 bases and J by 0 bases, with 7 bases between the two germline ends. The CDR3 protein is CASSLGPRSYEQYF. CDR3 nucleotides: TGCGCCAGCAGCTTGGGCCCACGCTCCTACGAGCAGTACTTC.

This clone appeared a few times. CDR3 protein: CASSLAKGGYSYEQYF. In DNA form, the CDR3 reads TGCGCCAGCAGCTTGGCCAAGGGGGGATACTCCTACGAGCAGTACTTC. V is TRBV5-1 and J is TRBJ2-7; either TRBD1 or TRBD2 may supply D (6 bases each). Germline V gene lookup returns CDR1 SGHRS and CDR2 YFSETQ. Trimming stripped 0 bases from V and 0 bases from J, with 13 bases between. There are 16 residues in the CDR3.

The chain carries TRBV5-1 and TRBJ2-2, with D unclear. V dropped 9 bases and J dropped 5 bases, with 17 bases sitting between them. Germline assignment: CDR1 SGHRS and CDR2 YFSETQ. The CDR3 spans 14 residues. This CDR3 reads CATPSGEPTGELFF. CDR3 DNA: TGCGCCACCCCCTCGGGCGAACCTACCGGGGAGCTGTTTTTT.

The chain couples TRBV11-3 to TRBJ2-1; D perhaps matches TRBD2 (6 bases). The CDR3 extends over 14 amino acids. Trimming shortened V by 7 bases and J by 9 bases, and 19 bases separated the two germline ends. The germline gives CDR1 SGHNT, CDR2 YENEEA. This chain's CDR3 is CASTPGDGLGEQFF. Written as DNA, the CDR3 is TGTGCCAGCACCCCGGGAGACGGGCTCGGTGAGCAGTTCTTC. Full variable domain (rest looked up from reference TRBV11-3 and TRBJ2-1): EAGVVQSPRYKIIEKKQPVAFWCNPISGHNTLYWYLQNLGQGPELLIRYENEEAVDDSQLPKDRFSAERLKGVDSTLKIQPAELGDSAVYLCASTPGDGLGEQFFGPGTRLTVL.

This clone was picked up one time. Written as DNA, the CDR3 is TGTGCCAGCACGGCGGGAGGTGGGTTCTACAATGAGCAGTTCTTC. The encoded protein is CASTAGGGFYNEQFF. The rearrangement uses TRBV2 and TRBJ2-1; 8 nucleotides agree with TRBD2. Germline V CDR1 and CDR2: SNHLY, FYNNEI. V was clipped by 7 bases and J by 3 bases; unmatched bases: 8. The CDR3 length is 15 residues.